This entry is about one T cell receptor beta chain. Its antigen is not known. This record belongs to a study of T cell clonotyping in hematopoietic cell transplantation. Overall study results and limits: At the given depth, recipient repertoires were over 97% de novo clonotypes. After transplant, recipient diversity fell while pathologically expanded clonotypes grew through day 180. Graft donor and pretransplant recipient Inverse Simpson Index values predicted broader posttransplant TCR diversity.

Looked up from germline, CDR1 is LGHNT and CDR2 is FRNRAP. Unmatched junction bases numbered 0, after V lost 1 base and J lost 2 bases. The CDR3 has 15 amino acids. Profiling relied on immunoSEQ multiplex PCR, and the TCRdb table lists in-frame clones only, not all of them. Here the sample spans about 9,400 clones, over 60% being singletons. The material was PBMCs, obtained 180 days after allogeneic stem cell transplant. The receptor comes from a male patient between 40 and 50 years old who had an allogeneic stem cell transplant from a related donor, so the T cells may come from the graft donor. Some clones in this sample may be carry-over from other donors' samples. The J gene is TRBJ2-5, the V gene TRBV12-5, with 11 bases aligning to TRBD2. Written as DNA, the CDR3 is TGTGCTAGTGGTTTGGGACTAGCGGGGCAAGAGACCCAGTACTTC. This gives the protein CASGLGLAGQETQYF.